This T cell receptor beta chain was profiled in a study of blood T cell repertoires in COVID-19. The wider study: COVID-19 samples collected from the United States, Italy and Spain covered acute and convalescent phases. From T cells, B-cell-depleted T cells, or PBMCs came the material, which was cDNA or gDNA.

The V gene's germline CDR1 is MNHEY and CDR2 SVGAGI. Trimming removed 3 bases from V and 1 base from J, with 12 bases in between. This CDR3 is built from 15 residues. Original analysis: The assay estimated nucleated cells by amplifying reference gene primers. Assay used: immunoSEQ multiplex PCR; TCRdb lists only in-frame clones, some missing. V, J and clone size reflect that table, while D and trimming were determined from the DNA. The sample records about 140,000 clones, roughly 84% being singletons. This clonotype was obtained from a woman in her sixties or seventies with acute or convalescent COVID-19. Sample: peripheral blood. The chain uses TRBV6-5 and TRBJ2-5; D is perhaps TRBD2 (5 bases). DNA of the CDR3: TGTGCCAGCAGTTATATGATGACTACCCAAGAGACCCAGTACTTC. Residues: CASSYMMTTQETQYF.